This entry concerns a single TCR beta chain. The record originates from a study of blood T cell repertoires in COVID-19. About the study: PBMCs, B-cell-depleted T cells, or T cells were the source of the cDNA or gDNA that made up the material.

Germline assignment: CDR1 SGHNT and CDR2 YENEEA. With 5 bases removed from V and 4 bases from J, the gap between germline ends came to 11 bases. CDR3 length equals 14 residues. In the original processing: The authors estimated nucleated cell counts from reference gene primer amplification. Produced via immunoSEQ multiplex PCR; TCRdb's table is partial and in-frame only. D and trimming were read from the DNA, whereas the V and J calls and clone size are those reported in that table. In the table there are roughly 400,000 clones, nearly 90% of which are singletons. The age range of participants was 18 to 89 years, with residence in around 22 US areas. Participants' own reports of clinical history determined their cohort assignment.

The chain carries TRBV11-3 and TRBJ2-2; D possibly corresponds to TRBD1 (5 bases). The specimen sequenced was PBMCs or T cells enriched from blood (not recorded which). This sequence was found in a woman between 40 and 55 years old with acute COVID-19. CDR3 bases: TGTGCCAGCAGCCCCCGACAGACCACCGGGGAGCTGTTTTTT. Residues: CASSPRQTTGELFF.